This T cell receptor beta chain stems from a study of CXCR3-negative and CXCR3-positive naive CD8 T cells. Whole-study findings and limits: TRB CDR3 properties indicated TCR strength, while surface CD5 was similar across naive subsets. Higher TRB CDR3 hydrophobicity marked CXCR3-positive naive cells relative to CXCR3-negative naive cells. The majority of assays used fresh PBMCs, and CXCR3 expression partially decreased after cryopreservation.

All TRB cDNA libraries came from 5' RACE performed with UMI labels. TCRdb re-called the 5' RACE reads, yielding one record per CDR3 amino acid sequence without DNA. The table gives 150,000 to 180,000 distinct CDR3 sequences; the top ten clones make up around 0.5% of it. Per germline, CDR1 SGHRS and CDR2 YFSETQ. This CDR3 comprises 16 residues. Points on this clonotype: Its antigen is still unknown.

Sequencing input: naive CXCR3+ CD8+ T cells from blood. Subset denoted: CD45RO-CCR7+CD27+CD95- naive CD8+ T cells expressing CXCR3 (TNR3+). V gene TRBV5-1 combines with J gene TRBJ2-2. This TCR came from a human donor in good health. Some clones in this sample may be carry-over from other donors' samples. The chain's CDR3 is CASSLARHQNTGELFF.